This T cell receptor beta chain was captured by sequencing in a study of blood T cell repertoires in COVID-19. About the research overall: From the United States, Italy and Spain came samples of acute and convalescent COVID-19. Sources were T cells, B-cell-depleted T cells, or PBMCs; the material itself was cDNA or gDNA.

Germline V gives CDR1 KGHSH, CDR2 LQKENI. The length of the CDR3 is 12 residues. V was cut by 3 bases and J by 1 base, with 4 bases left in between. Original methodology: Estimation of nucleated cell counts relied on the amplification of reference gene primers. TCRdb's table, derived via immunoSEQ multiplex PCR, lists solely in-frame clones and lacks some. V and J calls and clone size come straight from that table; D and trimming were deduced from the DNA. This sample carries under 400,000 clones, around 90% of them seen once, and the ten largest clones take over 3.5%. Patients of the Seattle cohort, enrolled during active infection, were followed longitudinally.

The TCR originated in a woman between 55 and 75 years old with COVID-19, enrolled during active disease. This chain joins TRBV18 and TRBJ2-7; D gene unclear. The sample consisted of peripheral blood. DNA for the CDR3: TGTGCCAGCTCACCCATTTCCTACGAGCAGTACTTC. Its protein is CASSPISYEQYF. The full variable domain, rest sourced from reference TRBV18 and TRBJ2-7, is NAGVMQNPRHLVRRRGQEARLRCSPMKGHSHVYWYRQLPEEGLKFMVYLQKENIIDESGMPKERFSAEFPKEGPSILRIQQVVRGDSAAYFCASSPISYEQYFGPGTRLTVT.